One sample yielded the 15 T cell receptor beta chains listed below, sequenced in a study of cytomegalovirus exposure and HLA in healthy donors. The study ran its PCR with 60 Vbeta and 13 Jbeta primers. Assay: immunoSEQ multiplex PCR; the TCRdb copy retains only in-frame clones and omits some. The table shows about 140,000 clones, with 60% to 85% occurring only once. The sample consisted of PBMCs. These receptors originate from a man aged 35 to 55 in good health and CMV-seronegative.

V usage is TRBV28 and J usage is TRBJ2-7; D uncertain. Trimming removed 5 bases at V and 0 bases at J, with 17 bases between. CDR1 and CDR2 from the germline V gene are MDHEN and SYDVKM. The CDR3 runs to 16 residues. The CDR3 DNA is TGTGCCAGCAGTACCGGAGACGCCACCTCCTCCTACGAGCAGTACTTC. It yields the protein CASSTGDATSSYEQYF.

The chain is built from TRBV7-6 and TRBJ2-7; 7 bases are a match to TRBD1. This CDR3 has 14 amino acids. Germline V gene sequence: CDR1 SGHVS, CDR2 FNYEAQ. Trimming removed 2 bases from V and 6 bases from J; junction bases left unmatched: 7. The CDR3 loop reads CASSLSGDRVEQYF. The CDR3 nucleotides read TGTGCCAGCAGCTTATCGGGCGACAGGGTCGAGCAGTACTTC.

The chain employs TRBV15 and TRBJ2-7; D is possibly TRBD1 (6 bases). V gave up 1 base and J gave up 2 bases, with 12 bases separating them. CDR1 LNHNV and CDR2 YYDKDF come from the germline V gene (reference sequence). The CDR3 is 15 residues long. For the CDR3, the DNA is TGTGCCACCAGCAGAGGGGGAGAGGGGGCCTACGAGCAGTACTTC. It is translated as CATSRGGEGAYEQYF.

This rearrangement joins TRBV7-2 to TRBJ1-5, with a tentative D call TRBD1 (6 bases). V shed 2 bases and J shed 1 base, with 12 bases lying between them. The CDR3 is 16 residues long. CDR1 is SGHTA and CDR2 is FQGNSA in the germline V gene. The CDR3 region has the DNA TGTGCCAGCAGCTTAATCCCGGACAGAAGCAATCAGCCCCAGCATTTT. It specifies CASSLIPDRSNQPQHF. The full variable domain, rest sourced from reference TRBV7-2 and TRBJ1-5, is GAGVSQSPSNKVTEKGKDVELRCDPISGHTALYWYRQSLGQGLEFLIYFQGNSAPDKSGLPSDRFSAERTGGSVSTLTIQRTQQEDSAVYLCASSLIPDRSNQPQHFGDGTRLSIL.

The chain uses TRBV30 and TRBJ2-5; TRBD2 matches 14 bases. The CDR3 consists of 17 residues. Germline-derived CDR1 and CDR2 are GTSNPN and SVGIG (reference sequence). Trimming removed 0 bases from V and 6 bases from J; junction bases left unmatched: 9. The DNA for the CDR3 is TGTGCCTGGAGTGTAAGTAGGGGACTAGCGGGAGCGAAGACCCAGTACTTC. Encoded protein: CAWSVSRGLAGAKTQYF.

In its sample, this clone was seen a few times. This chain uses TRBV6-6 with TRBJ2-5, with 9 nucleotides matching TRBD2. Germline V gene sequence: CDR1 MNHNY, CDR2 SVGAGI (reference sequence). This CDR3 has 16 residues. V lost 5 bases to trimming and J lost 2 bases; unmatched junction nucleotides: 9. CDR3 sequence (DNA): TGTGCCAGCAGTCCTTCTGGGCGGGGGGGACAAGAGACCCAGTACTTC. Amino acid sequence: CASSPSGRGGQETQYF.

The chain has TRBV27 and TRBJ2-1; 7 bases agree with TRBD2. The germline V gene encodes CDR1 MNHEY and CDR2 SMNVEV (reference sequence). With 5 bases clipped from V and 8 bases from J, the junction kept 6 bases outside the gene matches. The CDR3 sequence is 13 residues long. CDR3 nucleotide sequence: TGTGCCAGCAGTCCGGGACTAAGCCATGAGCAGTTCTTC. Translation gives CASSPGLSHEQFF.

The J gene is TRBJ2-5, the V gene TRBV5-6, with unresolved D. The CDR3 length is 14 residues. V lost 4 bases, J lost 4 bases, and 14 bases lay in between. The germline gives CDR1 SGHDT, CDR2 YYEEEE. CDR3: CASSLRWSRETQYF. The CDR3 DNA reads as TGTGCCAGCAGCCTCCGATGGAGTAGAGAGACCCAGTACTTC.

The chain recombines TRBV5-4 with TRBJ2-7, with TRBD2 as a possible D gene (6 bases). The CDR3 contains 16 residues. V shed 3 bases and J shed 3 bases, with 19 bases lying between them. Germline V gene data show CDR1 as SGHNT and CDR2 as YYREEE (reference sequence). CDR3 protein: CASSSMGGVEGYEQYF. CDR3 coding DNA: TGTGCCAGCAGCTCCATGGGGGGAGTTGAGGGCTACGAGCAGTACTTC.

This chain uses TRBV10-3 with TRBJ2-7, with D possibly being TRBD1 (6 bases). This CDR3 is 13 amino acids long. Trimming removed 10 bases from V and 0 bases from J, with 13 bases in between. Germline assignment: CDR1 ENHRY and CDR2 SYGVKD. The CDR3 reads CATVQGPSYEQYF. Here the CDR3 DNA reads TGTGCCACCGTACAGGGACCCTCCTACGAGCAGTACTTC.

The rearrangement links TRBV7-9 to TRBJ2-4; 7 positions match TRBD1. Trimming took 2 bases from V and 5 from J; bases not matched to a gene: 12. Germline V gives CDR1 SEHNR, CDR2 FQNEAQ (reference sequence). The CDR3 runs 17 residues. CDR3 region: CASSLLYPGTEENIQYF. Written as DNA, the CDR3 is TGTGCCAGCAGCTTACTATACCCCGGGACAGAGGAAAACATTCAGTACTTC.

The rearrangement links TRBV28 to TRBJ1-2; 9 nucleotides align to TRBD1. From germline, CDR1 is MDHEN and CDR2 SYDVKM. The J segment lost 4 bases and the V segment lost 6 bases, leaving 9 bases of the junction unmatched. This CDR3 spans 15 amino acids. In DNA, the CDR3 is TGTGCCAGCAGCTCCGGGACAGGGAGGCGCTATGGCTACACCTTC. Protein sequence: CASSSGTGRRYGYTF.

Points on this clone: Sequence at one end of the junction differs from germline and may be a read error. The V gene is TRBV5-4, the J gene TRBJ2-7; no clear D gene. Germline CDR1 reads SGHNT; CDR2 reads YYREEE (reference sequence). The CDR3 is 9 residues long. Here the CDR3 reads CASSLGRIF. The CDR3 region has the DNA TGTGCCAGCAGCTTGGGGCGGATCTTC. Full variable domain (rest looked up from reference TRBV5-4 and TRBJ2-7): ETGVTQSPTHLIKTRGQQVTLRCSSQSGHNTVSWYQQALGQGPQFIFQYYREEENGRGNFPPRFSGLQFPNYSSELNVNALELDDSALYLCASSLGRIFGPGTRLTVT.

This clone has only a few counts. V and J are TRBV6-5 and TRBJ2-7, with a possible D match to TRBD1 (6 bases). The CDR3 loop spans 14 amino acids. The germline gives CDR1 MNHEY, CDR2 SVGAGI. Deletions cut 5 bases from V and 1 base from J, with 12 bases between. CDR3 amino acids: CASSTTGNSYEQYF. CDR3 DNA: TGTGCCAGCAGTACGACAGGCAATTCCTACGAGCAGTACTTC.

This rearrangement joins TRBV6-6 to TRBJ2-7; D perhaps matches TRBD2 (6 bases). Trimming pared 4 bases from V and 3 bases from J, leaving 16 bases between. The CDR3 runs to 15 residues. Germline V gene lookup returns CDR1 MNHNY and CDR2 SVGAGI (reference sequence). CDR3 protein: CASSLGRDFNYEQYF. The CDR3 DNA follows: TGTGCCAGCAGTTTGGGCCGGGACTTTAACTACGAGCAGTACTTC.